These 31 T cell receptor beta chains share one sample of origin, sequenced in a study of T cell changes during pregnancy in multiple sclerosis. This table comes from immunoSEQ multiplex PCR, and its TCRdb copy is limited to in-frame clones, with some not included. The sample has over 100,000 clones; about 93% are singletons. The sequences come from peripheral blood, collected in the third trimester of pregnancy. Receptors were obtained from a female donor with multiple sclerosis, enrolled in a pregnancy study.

The CDR3 DNA sequence: TGTGCCAGCAGCCACTCACAAGGACTAGCGGGGGGCGTGGCGAACACCGGGGAGCTGTTTTTT. Translation: CASSHSQGLAGGVANTGELFF. This rearrangement joins TRBV14 to TRBJ2-2; TRBD2 aligns across 14 bases. The CDR3 consists of 21 residues. Losses at the gene ends were 3 bases for V and 0 bases for J; bases not matched to a gene: 12. CDR1 and CDR2 from the germline V gene are SGHDN and FVKESK. Using reference TRBV14 and TRBJ2-2 for the parts outside the CDR3, the full variable domain is EAGVTQFPSHSVIEKGQTVTLRCDPISGHDNLYWYRRVMGKEIKFLLHFVKESKQDESGMPNNRFLAERTGGTYSTLKVQPAELEDSGVYFCASSHSQGLAGGVANTGELFFGEGSRLTVL.

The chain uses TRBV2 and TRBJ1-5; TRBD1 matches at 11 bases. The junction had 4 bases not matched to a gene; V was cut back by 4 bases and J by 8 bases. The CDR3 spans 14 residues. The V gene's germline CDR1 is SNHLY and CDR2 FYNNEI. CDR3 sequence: CASSADRGLEPQHF. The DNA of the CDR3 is TGTGCCAGCAGTGCGGACAGGGGGCTGGAGCCCCAGCATTTT.

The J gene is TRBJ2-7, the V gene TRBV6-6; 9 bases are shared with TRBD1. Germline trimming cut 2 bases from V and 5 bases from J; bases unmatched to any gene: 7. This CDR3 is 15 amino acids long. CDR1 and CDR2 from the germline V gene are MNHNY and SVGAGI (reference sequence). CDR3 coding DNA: TGTGCCAGCAGTTACCCGGGACAGGGCCTCCACGAGCAGTACTTC. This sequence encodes CASSYPGQGLHEQYF.

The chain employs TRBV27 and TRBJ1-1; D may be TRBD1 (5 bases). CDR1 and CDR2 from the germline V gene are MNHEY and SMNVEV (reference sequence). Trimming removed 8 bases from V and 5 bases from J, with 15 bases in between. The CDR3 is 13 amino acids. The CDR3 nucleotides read TGTGCCAGCCTTTTGGCGGGGGGTACTGAAGCTTTCTTT. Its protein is CASLLAGGTEAFF.

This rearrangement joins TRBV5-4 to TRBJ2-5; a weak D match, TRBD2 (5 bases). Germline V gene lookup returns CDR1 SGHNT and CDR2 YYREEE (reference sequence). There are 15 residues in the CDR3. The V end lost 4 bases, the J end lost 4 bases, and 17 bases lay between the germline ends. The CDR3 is CASSPGRTLGETQYF. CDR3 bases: TGTGCCAGCAGCCCAGGTCGGACTTTGGGAGAGACCCAGTACTTC.

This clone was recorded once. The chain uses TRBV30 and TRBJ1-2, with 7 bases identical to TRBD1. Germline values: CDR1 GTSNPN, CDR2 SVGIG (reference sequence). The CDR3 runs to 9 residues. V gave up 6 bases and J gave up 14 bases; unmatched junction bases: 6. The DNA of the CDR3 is TGTGCCTGCGTACAGGGGCCAACCTTC. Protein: CACVQGPTF.

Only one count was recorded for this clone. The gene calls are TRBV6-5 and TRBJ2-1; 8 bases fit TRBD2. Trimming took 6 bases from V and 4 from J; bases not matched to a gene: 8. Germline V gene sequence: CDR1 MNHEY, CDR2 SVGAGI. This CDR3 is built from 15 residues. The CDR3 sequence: CASRESGGAYNEQFF. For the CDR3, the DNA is TGTGCCAGCAGAGAGAGCGGGGGAGCATACAATGAGCAGTTCTTC.

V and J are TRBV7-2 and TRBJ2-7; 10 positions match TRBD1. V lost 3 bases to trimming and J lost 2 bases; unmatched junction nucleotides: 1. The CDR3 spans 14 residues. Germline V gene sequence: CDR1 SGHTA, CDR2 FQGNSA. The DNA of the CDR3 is TGTGCCAGCAGCTTCGGGACAGGGGCCTACGAGCAGTACTTC. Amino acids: CASSFGTGAYEQYF.

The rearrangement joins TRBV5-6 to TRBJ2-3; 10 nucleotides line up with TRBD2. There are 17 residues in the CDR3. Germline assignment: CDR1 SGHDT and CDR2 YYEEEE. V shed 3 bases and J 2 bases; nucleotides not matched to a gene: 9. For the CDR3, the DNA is TGTGCCAGCAGCTGGGGGCCGGGACTAGCGTACACAGATACGCAGTATTTT. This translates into CASSWGPGLAYTDTQYF.

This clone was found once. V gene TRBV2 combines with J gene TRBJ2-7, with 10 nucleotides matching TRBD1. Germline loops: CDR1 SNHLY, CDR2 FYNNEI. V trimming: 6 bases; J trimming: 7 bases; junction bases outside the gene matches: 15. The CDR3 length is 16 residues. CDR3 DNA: TGTGCCAGCAGCCCTGGGAACCCGGGACAGGGGTGGGAGCAGTACTTC. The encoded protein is CASSPGNPGQGWEQYF.

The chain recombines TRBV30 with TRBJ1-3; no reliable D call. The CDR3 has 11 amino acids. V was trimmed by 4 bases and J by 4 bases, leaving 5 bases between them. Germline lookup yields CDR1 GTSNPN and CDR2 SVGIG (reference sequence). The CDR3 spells CAWISGNTIYF. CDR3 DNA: TGTGCCTGGATATCCGGAAACACCATATATTTT.

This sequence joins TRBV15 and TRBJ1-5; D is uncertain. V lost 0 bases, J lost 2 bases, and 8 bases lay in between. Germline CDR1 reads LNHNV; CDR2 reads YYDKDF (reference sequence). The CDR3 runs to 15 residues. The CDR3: CATSRDLIGNQPQHF. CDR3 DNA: TGTGCCACCAGCAGAGATCTTATAGGCAATCAGCCCCAGCATTTT.

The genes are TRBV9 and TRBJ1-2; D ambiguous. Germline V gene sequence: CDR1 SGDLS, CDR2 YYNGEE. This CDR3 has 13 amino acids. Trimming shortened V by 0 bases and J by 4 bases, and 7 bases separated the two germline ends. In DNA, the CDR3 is TGTGCCAGCAGCGTAGACAGTTTCTATGGCTACACCTTC. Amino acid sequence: CASSVDSFYGYTF.

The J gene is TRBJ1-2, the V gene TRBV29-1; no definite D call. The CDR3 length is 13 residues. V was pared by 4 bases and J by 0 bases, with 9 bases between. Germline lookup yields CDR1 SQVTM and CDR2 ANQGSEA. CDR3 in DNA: TGCAGCGTTGCGGAACAGACTAACTATGGCTACACCTTC. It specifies CSVAEQTNYGYTF.

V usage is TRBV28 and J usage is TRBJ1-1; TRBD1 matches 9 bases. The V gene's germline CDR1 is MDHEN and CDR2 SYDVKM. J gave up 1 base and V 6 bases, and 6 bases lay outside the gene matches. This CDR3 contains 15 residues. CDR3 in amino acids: CASRAGTGWNTEAFF. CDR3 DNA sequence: TGTGCCAGCAGGGCAGGGACAGGGTGGAACACTGAAGCTTTCTTT. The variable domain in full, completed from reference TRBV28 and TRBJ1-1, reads DVKVTQSSRYLVKRTGEKVFLECVQDMDHENMFWYRQDPGLGLRLIYFSYDVKMKEKGDIPEGYSVSREKKERFSLILESASTNQTSMYLCASRAGTGWNTEAFFGQGTRLTVV.

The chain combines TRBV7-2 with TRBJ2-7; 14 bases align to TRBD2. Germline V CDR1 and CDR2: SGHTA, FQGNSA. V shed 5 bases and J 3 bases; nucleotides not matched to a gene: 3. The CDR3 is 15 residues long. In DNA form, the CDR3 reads TGTGCCAGCAGCCCCGGACTAGCGGGGGGCTACGAGCAGTACTTC. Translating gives CASSPGLAGGYEQYF.

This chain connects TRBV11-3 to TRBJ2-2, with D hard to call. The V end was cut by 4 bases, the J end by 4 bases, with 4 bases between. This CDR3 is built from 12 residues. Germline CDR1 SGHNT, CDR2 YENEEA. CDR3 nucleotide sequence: TGTGCCAGCAGCTCCTTCACCGGGGAGCTGTTTTTT. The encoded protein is CASSSFTGELFF.

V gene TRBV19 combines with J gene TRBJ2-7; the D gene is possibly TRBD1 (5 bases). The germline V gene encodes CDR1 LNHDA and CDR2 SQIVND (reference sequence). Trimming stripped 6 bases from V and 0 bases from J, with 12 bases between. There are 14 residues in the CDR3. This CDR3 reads CASRPGHISYEQYF. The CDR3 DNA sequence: TGTGCCAGTAGACCAGGACATATCTCCTACGAGCAGTACTTC. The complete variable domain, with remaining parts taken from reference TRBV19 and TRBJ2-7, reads DGGITQSPKYLFRKEGQNVTLSCEQNLNHDAMYWYRQDPGQGLRLIYYSQIVNDFQKGDIAEGYSVSREKKESFPLTVTSAQKNPTAFYLCASRPGHISYEQYFGPGTRLTVT.

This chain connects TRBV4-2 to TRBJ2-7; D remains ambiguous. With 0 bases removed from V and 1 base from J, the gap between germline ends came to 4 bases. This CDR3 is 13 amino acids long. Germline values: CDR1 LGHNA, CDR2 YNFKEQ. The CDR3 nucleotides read TGTGCCAGCAGCCAAGACCTGTCCTACGAGCAGTACTTC. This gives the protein CASSQDLSYEQYF.

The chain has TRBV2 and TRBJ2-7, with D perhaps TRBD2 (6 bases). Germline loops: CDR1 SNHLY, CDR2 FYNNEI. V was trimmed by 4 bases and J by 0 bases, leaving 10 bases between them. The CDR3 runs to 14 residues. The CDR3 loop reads CASSGRGHSYEQYF. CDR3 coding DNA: TGTGCCAGCAGTGGGCGGGGTCACTCCTACGAGCAGTACTTC. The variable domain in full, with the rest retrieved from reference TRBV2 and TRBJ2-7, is EPEVTQTPSHQVTQMGQEVILRCVPISNHLYFYWYRQILGQKVEFLVSFYNNEISEKSEIFDDQFSVERPDGSNFTLKIRSTKLEDSAMYFCASSGRGHSYEQYFGPGTRLTVT.

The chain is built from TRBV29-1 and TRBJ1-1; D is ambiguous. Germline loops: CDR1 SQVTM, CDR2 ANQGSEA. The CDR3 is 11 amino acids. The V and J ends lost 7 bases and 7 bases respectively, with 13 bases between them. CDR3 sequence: CSAAGPGEAFF. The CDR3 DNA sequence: TGCAGCGCCGCGGGTCCCGGTGAAGCTTTCTTT.

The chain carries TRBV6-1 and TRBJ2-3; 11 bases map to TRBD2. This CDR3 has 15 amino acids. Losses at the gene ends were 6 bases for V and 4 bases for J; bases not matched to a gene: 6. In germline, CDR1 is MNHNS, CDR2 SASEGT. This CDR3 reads CASRLAGVRADTQYF. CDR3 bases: TGTGCCAGCAGACTAGCGGGAGTTAGAGCAGATACGCAGTATTTT.

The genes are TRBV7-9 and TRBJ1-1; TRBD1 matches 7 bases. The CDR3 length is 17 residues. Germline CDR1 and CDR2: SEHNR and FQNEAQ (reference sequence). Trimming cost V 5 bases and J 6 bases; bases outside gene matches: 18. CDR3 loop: CASSGSREGAGGAEAFF. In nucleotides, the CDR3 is TGTGCCAGCAGCGGATCCCGGGAGGGGGCAGGAGGGGCTGAAGCTTTCTTT.

The CDR3 sequence is CASRLQGLLSYEQYF. CDR3 sequence (DNA): TGTGCCAGCAGGTTACAGGGCCTCCTCTCCTACGAGCAGTACTTC. The V gene is TRBV27, the J gene TRBJ2-7; maybe TRBD1 (6 bases). V shed 6 bases and J shed 0 bases, with 15 bases lying between them. Germline-derived CDR1 and CDR2 are MNHEY and SMNVEV (reference sequence). The CDR3 sequence is 15 residues long.

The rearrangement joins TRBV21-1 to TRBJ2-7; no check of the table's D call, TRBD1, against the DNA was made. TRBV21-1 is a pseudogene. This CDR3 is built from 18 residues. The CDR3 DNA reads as TGTGCCAGCAGCAAAGCGGAGAAGATTGGACAGGGGAGCGACGAGCAGTACTTC. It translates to CASSKAEKIGQGSDEQYF.

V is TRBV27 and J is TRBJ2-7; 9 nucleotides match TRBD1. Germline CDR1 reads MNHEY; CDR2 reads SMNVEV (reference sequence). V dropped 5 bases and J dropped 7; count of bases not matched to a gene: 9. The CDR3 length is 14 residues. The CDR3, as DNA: TGTGCCAGCAGTCCGTGGACAGGGGCTAGGGAGCAGTACTTC. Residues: CASSPWTGAREQYF.

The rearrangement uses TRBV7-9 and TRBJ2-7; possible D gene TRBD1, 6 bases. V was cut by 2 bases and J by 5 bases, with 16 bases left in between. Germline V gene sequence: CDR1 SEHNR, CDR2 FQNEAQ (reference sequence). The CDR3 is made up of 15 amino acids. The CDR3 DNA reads TGTGCCAGCAGCTTACGGACAGCCCTGCTCGACGAGCAGTACTTC. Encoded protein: CASSLRTALLDEQYF.

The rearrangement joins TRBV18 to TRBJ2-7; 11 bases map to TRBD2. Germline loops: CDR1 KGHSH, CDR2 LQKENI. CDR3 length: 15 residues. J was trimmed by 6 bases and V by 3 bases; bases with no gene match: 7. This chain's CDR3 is CASSPTSGTGTEQYF. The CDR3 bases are TGTGCCAGCTCACCGACTAGCGGGACAGGTACCGAGCAGTACTTC.

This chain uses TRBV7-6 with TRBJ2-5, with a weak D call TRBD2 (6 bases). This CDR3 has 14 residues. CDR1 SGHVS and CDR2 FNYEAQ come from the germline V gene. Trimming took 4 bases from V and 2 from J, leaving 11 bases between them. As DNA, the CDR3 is TGTGCCAGCAGCTCTAGCGAAGGTCAAGAGACCCAGTACTTC. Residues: CASSSSEGQETQYF.

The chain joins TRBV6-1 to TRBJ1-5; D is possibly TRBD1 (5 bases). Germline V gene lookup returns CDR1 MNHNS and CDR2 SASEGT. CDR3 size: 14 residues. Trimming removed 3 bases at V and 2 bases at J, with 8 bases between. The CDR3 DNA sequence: TGTGCCAGCAGTGATCAAGGGGGCAATCAGCCCCAGCATTTT. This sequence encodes CASSDQGGNQPQHF.

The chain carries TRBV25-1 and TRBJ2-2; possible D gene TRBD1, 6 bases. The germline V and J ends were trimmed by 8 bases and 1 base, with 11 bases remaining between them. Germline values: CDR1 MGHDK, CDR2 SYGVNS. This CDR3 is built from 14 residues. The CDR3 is CASALTGNTGELFF. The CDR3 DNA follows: TGTGCCAGCGCCTTGACAGGGAACACCGGGGAGCTGTTTTTT. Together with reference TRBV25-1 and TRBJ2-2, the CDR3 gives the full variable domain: EADIYQTPRYLVIGTGKKITLECSQTMGHDKMYWYQQDPGMELHLIHYSYGVNSTEKGDLSSESTVSRIRTEHFPLTLESARPSHTSQYLCASALTGNTGELFFGEGSRLTVL.